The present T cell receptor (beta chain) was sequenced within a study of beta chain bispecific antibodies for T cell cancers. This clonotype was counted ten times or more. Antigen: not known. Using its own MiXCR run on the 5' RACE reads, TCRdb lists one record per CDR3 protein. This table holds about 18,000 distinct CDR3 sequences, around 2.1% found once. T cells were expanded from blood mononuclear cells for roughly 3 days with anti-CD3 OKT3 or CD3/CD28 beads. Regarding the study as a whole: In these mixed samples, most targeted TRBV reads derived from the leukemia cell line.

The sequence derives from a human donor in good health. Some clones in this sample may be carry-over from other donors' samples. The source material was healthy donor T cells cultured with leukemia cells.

The CDR3 is CASSLGRDGYNEQFF. CDR3 DNA: TGTGCCAGCAGCTTGGGCCGGGACGGCTACAATGAGCAGTTCTTC. V gene TRBV7-9 combines with J gene TRBJ2-1; either TRBD1 or TRBD2 may supply D (5 bases each). The V gene's germline CDR1 is SEHNR and CDR2 FQNEAQ (reference sequence). The germline V and J ends were trimmed by 3 bases and 3 bases, with 12 bases remaining between them. This CDR3 is built from 15 residues.